A single TCR beta chain is shown here with its context. The target of this receptor is not known. No much larger clone is present one base from it, and per-base qualities are unavailable. The time point label, read with the paper, signifies: before trial treatment. The donors came from RACIN, which was a single-arm phase I dose-escalation trial that paired nivolumab and ipilimumab with aspirin, low-dose cyclophosphamide and low-dose radiotherapy. Eligible patients had advanced, TIL-negative solid tumors. The data are from a study of low-dose radiotherapy and immunotherapy resistance in tumors (dated by TCRdb to between 2021 and 2022). For context, the study as a whole: In Cohort 1, 0.5 Gy per fraction was delivered every 2 weeks, and a total PTV dose of 6.5 Gy was prescribed. Eight patients were included in the translational analysis: three from the first dose cohort and the first five from the second dose cohort. Starting on cycle 1 day 1, patients took 300 mg of aspirin by mouth once daily for four cycles. Patients were given nivolumab as a 240 mg flat dose every two weeks and ipilimumab at 1 mg/kg every six weeks, with both drugs delivered intravenously. The trial did not randomize participants into treatment groups. Intravenous cyclophosphamide at 200 mg/m2 was administered every two weeks, one day ahead of each radiation and immunotherapy administration. Cohort 2 received 1 Gy per fraction every two weeks, with a total of 13 Gy over 26 weeks.

Sequenced on an Illumina HiSeq 2500. To make first-strand cDNA, Superscript III was used along with a set of TRAV- and TRBV-specific primers so that both the TCRalpha and TCRbeta chains were covered. TCRs were amplified with Phusion for approximately 18 PCR cycles, with a constant-region primer paired with the adapter attached to the V primers. Amplification of the isolated mRNA was done with the MessageAmp II aRNA Amplification Kit, which involved a roughly 16-hour in vitro transcription at 37 degrees C. mRNA for TCR sequencing was isolated with the Dynabeads mRNA DIRECT Purification Kit. Indexed Illumina adapters were added in a second approximately 26-cycle Phusion PCR, and the resulting products were purified with AMPure XP beads. Concerning the study's data processing: Using custom Perl scripts, TCR sequences that encoded the same protein were pooled, out-of-frame sequences were dropped, and the abundance of each clonotype was calculated. The analysis excluded TCR sequences that were supported by just one read. Repertoire metrics included Shannon entropy, Gini index, clonality, richness, and frequency of TCRs shared between repertoires. The public sequencing data were trimmed at Q25 with fastp and processed into clonotypes with MiXCR by TCRdb, which kept only in-frame beta chains. Identical CDR3 protein sequences are pooled into one entry, listed with their most common genes and DNA. V and J calls and clone size were set by TCRdb, not the authors. The sample contains under 90,000 distinct CDR3 sequences, roughly a sixth of them found a single time. The ten biggest clones cover less than 3.5% of the sample.

V gives up 2 bases and J gives up 7 bases, and the segment between their germline ends measures 8 bases. The CDR3 starts with the cysteine, ends with the phenylalanine, and has 13 residues. Only the CDR3 DNA is retained, 39 bases long and in frame from the first base. The germline V gene provides CDR1 MNHEY and CDR2 SVGEGT. The TCR comes from a male donor with prostate cancer. The sequencing here drew on PBMCs, taken before treatment. This receptor chain uses TRBV6-2 or TRBV6-3 and TRBJ1-4; D gene: possibly TRBD1, on 5 matching bases. CDR3 sequence: CASSYRGVEKLFF. The DNA sequence reads TGTGCCAGCAGTTACCGGGGGGTTGAAAAACTGTTTTTT.